The 8 T cell receptor beta chains below all came from one sample that was sequenced in a study of radiotherapy plus CTLA-4 blockade in lung cancer listed by TCRdb under 2018. Library generation was performed with the immunoSEQ multiplex PCR assay. Drawn from immuneACCESS, this table holds only the in-frame rearrangements with V and J called that TCRdb kept. Clones are partly lost; checked studies trace under half to an unresolved V gene and leave the rest unexplained. The sample has fewer than 35,000 clones on record, around 70% of them singletons. Of the sample, about 14% is held by the ten largest clones. Sequenced material: peripheral blood, taken from a patient treated with radiotherapy plus ipilimumab. The receptor set was obtained from a human donor with non-small cell lung cancer that progressed on radiotherapy plus ipilimumab.

The V call is TRBV10-2, the J call TRBJ2-7; 7 bases match TRBD2. The CDR3 is 14 amino acids. Germline-derived CDR1 and CDR2 are WSHSY and SAAADI. V dropped 3 bases and J dropped 7; count of bases not matched to a gene: 9. The CDR3: CASSDWVGGYEQYF. CDR3 coding DNA: TGCGCCAGCAGTGATTGGGTGGGAGGGTATGAGCAGTACTTC.

The chain has TRBV15 and TRBJ2-5; possible D gene TRBD2, 6 bases. The J call may be in error: the DNA end matches TRBJ2-7 better. Germline-derived CDR1 and CDR2 are LNHNV and YYDKDF (reference sequence). This CDR3 is 14 amino acids long. The CDR3 here is CATSSPGLSYEQYF. CDR3 sequence (DNA): TGTGCCACCAGCAGTCCGGGACTCTCTTACGAGCAGTACTTC.

The rearrangement uses TRBV7-9 and TRBJ2-3; 9 positions match TRBD2. Germline V gene lookup returns CDR1 SEHNR and CDR2 FQNEAQ (reference sequence). The CDR3 is 16 residues long. Losses at the gene ends were 4 bases for V and 3 bases for J; bases not matched to a gene: 8. The CDR3 region has the DNA TGTGCCAGCAGCTCTCGATTAGCGGGAGCGACAGATACGCAGTATTTT. Translated: CASSSRLAGATDTQYF.

This chain connects TRBV5-1 to TRBJ1-2; TRBD1 is a possible D gene (6 bases). Germline V gene lookup returns CDR1 SGHRS and CDR2 YFSETQ. This CDR3 has 12 residues. V dropped 5 bases and J dropped 2 bases, with 7 bases sitting between them. This CDR3 reads CASRGGNYGYTF. In DNA, the CDR3 is TGCGCCAGCAGAGGGGGGAACTATGGCTACACCTTC.

CDR3 coding DNA: TGTGCCAGCAGCCAAGAAGGGACAGCTGGAAACACCATATATTTT. This encodes CASSQEGTAGNTIYF. The V and J genes are TRBV4-2 and TRBJ1-3; 7 nucleotides match TRBD1. Germline CDR1 reads LGHNA; CDR2 reads YNFKEQ. The V gene end was trimmed by 0 bases and the J gene end by 2 bases; junction bases not matched to a gene: 1. This CDR3 spans 15 amino acids.

V usage is TRBV4-2 and J usage is TRBJ1-2; D gene uncertain. Trimming shortened V by 0 bases and J by 1 base, and 6 bases separated the two germline ends. Germline CDR1 and CDR2: LGHNA and YNFKEQ. The CDR3 is 14 residues long. For the CDR3, the DNA is TGTGCCAGCAGCCAAGATTACCTTAACTATGGCTACACCTTC. Protein sequence: CASSQDYLNYGYTF.

The rearrangement links TRBV5-1 to TRBJ2-1, with unresolved D. V gave up 0 bases and J gave up 0 bases, with 13 bases separating them. The CDR3 runs to 17 residues. Germline CDR1 and CDR2: SGHRS and YFSETQ. CDR3 coding DNA: TGCGCCAGCAGCTTGGGTCCGGAACTCAGCTCCTACAATGAGCAGTTCTTC. Its protein is CASSLGPELSSYNEQFF.

The chain joins TRBV28 to TRBJ2-1; 10 nucleotides agree with TRBD1. Germline trimming cut 11 bases from V and 2 bases from J; bases unmatched to any gene: 3. The CDR3 has 13 amino acids. Germline CDR1 reads MDHEN; CDR2 reads SYDVKM. The CDR3 here is CASGTGAYNEQFF. The CDR3 nucleotides read TGTGCCTCCGGGACAGGGGCCTACAATGAGCAGTTCTTC.